One sample yielded the 7 T cell receptor beta chains listed below, sequenced in a study of blood T cell repertoires in COVID-19. TCRdb's copy holds only in-frame clones and misses some; the assay was immunoSEQ multiplex PCR. The sample yields more than 250,000 clones, around 86% seen once. The specimen sequenced was peripheral blood. Every receptor here comes from a man aged 50 to 60 with active or convalescent COVID-19.

CDR3 region: CASSPRASGPQETQYF. In DNA, the CDR3 is TGTGCCAGCTCTCCAAGGGCTAGCGGCCCACAAGAGACCCAGTACTTC. The chain has TRBV18 and TRBJ2-5, with 7 bases identical to TRBD2. Trimming removed 6 bases from V and 2 bases from J; junction bases left unmatched: 12. The CDR3 spans 16 residues. Germline V gene data show CDR1 as KGHSH and CDR2 as LQKENI.

Turning to this clone: Germline and junction disagree at one end, which may indicate a read error. The V gene is TRBV5-1, the J gene TRBJ2-2; unclear D gene. Germline V gene data show CDR1 as SGHRS and CDR2 as YFSETQ. The CDR3 contains 14 residues. The CDR3 loop reads CASNLDPDTGELFF. The CDR3 nucleotides read TGCGCCAGCAACTTGGACCCAGACACCGGGGAGCTGTTTTTT.

This chain connects TRBV27 to TRBJ1-4; the D gene is possibly TRBD1 (6 bases). Per germline, CDR1 MNHEY and CDR2 SMNVEV (reference sequence). CDR3 size: 20 residues. Deletions cut 5 bases from V and 3 bases from J, with 28 bases between. The CDR3 spells CASSIVFRRGEMGANEKLFF. Written as DNA, the CDR3 is TGTGCCAGCAGTATCGTGTTCCGCAGGGGAGAAATGGGTGCTAATGAAAAACTGTTTTTT.

The V and J genes are TRBV25-1 and TRBJ2-6; D is uncertain. V was shortened by 8 bases and J by 4 bases, with 12 bases between the two germline ends. Germline assignment: CDR1 MGHDK and CDR2 SYGVNS. CDR3 length: 14 amino acids. The CDR3 nucleotides read TGTGCCAGCCTCGGAACGCGGGGGGCCAACGTCCTGACTTTC. Residues: CASLGTRGANVLTF.

The chain joins TRBV5-6 to TRBJ2-1; TRBD2 matches at 8 bases. This CDR3 contains 17 residues. V shed 3 bases and J 5 bases; nucleotides not matched to a gene: 13. The germline V gene encodes CDR1 SGHDT and CDR2 YYEEEE. The CDR3 reads CASSWGGGSGINNEQFF. DNA of the CDR3: TGTGCCAGCAGCTGGGGAGGGGGTAGCGGGATCAACAATGAGCAGTTCTTC.

The V call is TRBV7-9, the J call TRBJ1-2, with D tentatively TRBD1 (6 bases). Germline-derived CDR1 and CDR2 are SEHNR and FQNEAQ (reference sequence). This CDR3 is 15 amino acids long. Trimming left V 4 bases short and J 0 bases short, with 12 bases between. This chain's CDR3 is CASSSQGTANYGYTF. CDR3 sequence (DNA): TGTGCCAGCAGCTCGCAGGGGACCGCTAACTATGGCTACACCTTC.

The chain links TRBV5-4 to TRBJ1-6; 7 nucleotides agree with TRBD1. Germline trimming cut 4 bases from V and 0 bases from J; bases unmatched to any gene: 13. This CDR3 has 19 amino acids. Germline CDR1 reads SGHNT; CDR2 reads YYREEE (reference sequence). This CDR3 reads CASSPGQISTDSYNSPLHF. In DNA, the CDR3 is TGTGCCAGCAGCCCGGGACAGATCTCCACCGACTCCTATAATTCACCCCTCCACTTT.